This T cell receptor (beta chain) was sequenced during a study of vaccination and CD4 T cells after COVID-19. The wider study: Cells were stimulated with overlapping spike peptide pools from SARS-CoV-2, HCoV-NL63, HCoV-OC43 and HCoV-229E. Study-level findings and limits: In median terms, SARS-CoV-2-reactive clonotypes went from about 20 to 38, a nonsignificant rise. Data came from relatively few convalescent patients and lacked early post-infection timepoints.

In regard to this clonotype: The antigen remains undetermined.

Documented treatment: approximately 9-day PBMC culture with coronavirus spike peptide pools or control peptides (ViraFEST assay). Medium was half-exchanged with fresh IL-2 medium on days 3 and 7. Sequenced with the Oncomine TCR Beta short-read assay was DNA taken from cultured CD4+ T cells. Each CDR3 protein is one row after TCRdb ran MiXCR on the PCR reads. The table has around 16,000 distinct CDR3 sequences, around 79% seen once. The sequenced sample was CD4+ T cells from blood, cultured in vitro, obtained after SARS-CoV-2 vaccination. This clonotype was obtained from a human donor who received a COVID-19 vaccine.

The CDR3 DNA sequence: TGTGCCAGTAGTCTTCTCCGGTTGGTAGGGAGCAATCAGCCCCAGCATTTT. This sequence encodes CASSLLRLVGSNQPQHF. The J gene is TRBJ1-5, the V gene TRBV19; no definite D call. CDR1 LNHDA and CDR2 SQIVND come from the germline V gene (reference sequence). This CDR3 spans 17 amino acids. Between the trimmed V and J ends, which lost 5 bases and 1 base, there was a span of 18 bases.